Presented here are 4 T cell receptor beta chains from one specimen sequenced in a study of identical twins. MiXCR, run by TCRdb on the 5' RACE reads, gives a single entry per CDR3 protein. Here the sample spans about 470,000 distinct CDR3 sequences, roughly 26% being singletons. These data also formed part of another study, on T cells expressing NK-cell markers.

The sample was CD4+ T cells sorted from blood. These receptors came from a woman aged 18-29 years in good health.

The chain recombines TRBV6-2 or TRBV6-3 with TRBJ2-3; D is uncertain. Germline assignment: CDR1 MNHEY and CDR2 SVGEGT. The CDR3 consists of 12 residues. V gave up 6 bases and J gave up 3 bases, with 7 bases separating them. CDR3 in DNA: TGTGCCAGCAGGACGAATACAGATACGCAGTATTTT. Its translation: CASRTNTDTQYF.

This clonotype was detected only a few times. The gene calls are TRBV6-1 and TRBJ2-7; tentatively, D is TRBD1 (6 bases). V was trimmed by 6 bases and J by 0 bases, leaving 15 bases between them. Per germline, CDR1 MNHNS and CDR2 SASEGT. The CDR3 spans 15 residues. The CDR3 here is CASSADRIVSYEQYF. The CDR3 DNA reads as TGTGCCAGCAGCGCTGACAGGATCGTCTCCTACGAGCAGTACTTC.

The chain uses TRBV20-1 and TRBJ2-3, with 10 bases that match TRBD1. Unmatched junction bases numbered 10, after V lost 8 bases and J lost 2 bases. Germline loops: CDR1 DFQATT, CDR2 SNEGSKA (reference sequence). The CDR3 contains 15 residues. The CDR3 DNA sequence: TGCAGTCTCCTATGGGGGACAGGGGACACAGATACGCAGTATTTT. It yields the protein CSLLWGTGDTDTQYF.

The chain uses TRBV24-1 and TRBJ2-6; D is undetermined. Trimming shortened V by 3 bases and J by 0 bases, and 5 bases separated the two germline ends. The CDR3 is made up of 15 amino acids. The germline CDR1 and CDR2 sequences are KGHDR and SFDVKD. CDR3 nucleotide sequence: TGTGCCACCAGTGATACAAGCTCTGGGGCCAACGTCCTGACTTTC. It specifies CATSDTSSGANVLTF.